This T cell receptor (delta chain) was recorded in a study of gamma delta lymphoproliferative disorders and STAT genes. Study-wide background: At least 50 ng of genomic DNA went into each LymphoTrack Dx TCRG Assay library. For the delta chain, EuroClonality-NGS standard procedure was applied.

Sequencing used genomic DNA taken from PBMCs of patients and controls. In regard to this clone: Antigen unknown.

Notes on the study in general: Low-frequency NGS calls may be less specific, so public or private leukemic clones need confirmation. Leukemic cells skewed toward terminal effectors, unlike likely varied control T cells.

TCRdb fed the multiplex PCR reads to CATT. The sample comprises 750 to 900 delta-chain clones, around 1.6% of which are singletons, and about four fifths rests with the top ten. The J segment lost 0 bases and the V segment lost 2 bases, leaving 24 bases of the junction unmatched. The CDR3 extends over 22 amino acids. Germline V gene data show CDR1 as TSWWSYY and CDR2 as QGS. The origin of this receptor is a human donor in good health. J is TRDJ1 and V is TRDV1, with TRDD3 identical over 7 bases. Material: blood. The CDR3: CALGELFRSALHWGSHTDKLIF. CDR3 sequence (DNA): TGTGCTCTTGGGGAATTGTTCCGATCCGCACTCCACTGGGGCAGTCACACCGATAAACTCATCTTT.